These 30 T cell receptor beta chains share one sample of origin, sequenced in a study of blood T cell repertoires in COVID-19. TCRdb's copy holds only in-frame clones and misses some; the assay was immunoSEQ multiplex PCR. Among a few hundred thousand clones listed, 89% were seen once. Sequenced sample: PBMCs or T cells enriched from blood (not recorded which). These receptors came from a woman aged 50 to 60 who had been exposed to COVID-19.

The CDR3 DNA reads as TGTGCCACCCGTCCGGGACTGAACACCGGGGAGCTGTTTTTT. Residues: CATRPGLNTGELFF. This sequence joins TRBV6-5 and TRBJ2-2; a possible D gene is TRBD2 (6 bases). With 10 bases removed from V and 1 base from J, the gap between germline ends came to 13 bases. The CDR3 covers 14 residues. Germline-derived CDR1 and CDR2 are MNHEY and SVGAGI.

This clone was seen just once. The genes are TRBV30 and TRBJ2-7; 7 bases line up with TRBD2. Per germline, CDR1 GTSNPN and CDR2 SVGIG (reference sequence). The CDR3 is 14 amino acids. V lost 0 bases and J lost 2; bases outside the gene matches: 4. The chain's CDR3 is CAWSVPGLAYEQYF. The CDR3 nucleotides are TGTGCCTGGAGTGTACCAGGACTAGCCTACGAGCAGTACTTC.

The rearrangement uses TRBV3-1 (or the pseudogene TRBV3-2) and TRBJ2-7; 9 nucleotides align to TRBD1. Germline CDR1 and CDR2: LGHDT and YNNKEL (reference sequence). J lost 5 bases, V lost 1 base, and 9 bases had no gene match. The CDR3 totals 16 residues. CDR3 sequence (DNA): TGTGCCAGCAGCCAAGTGGCCGGGACAGGGTATCACGAGCAGTACTTC. Its protein product is CASSQVAGTGYHEQYF.

The gene calls are TRBV2 and TRBJ1-5, with 9 bases that match TRBD1. This CDR3 contains 15 residues. V shed 2 bases and J 6 bases; nucleotides not matched to a gene: 5. Germline lookup yields CDR1 SNHLY and CDR2 FYNNEI. The CDR3 DNA is TGTGCCAGCAGTGAATTTACAGGGGGCACTCAGCCCCAGCATTTT. It yields the protein CASSEFTGGTQPQHF.

This clone was detected once. The chain is built from TRBV2 and TRBJ2-5; 13 nucleotides align to TRBD2. CDR1 SNHLY and CDR2 FYNNEI come from the germline V gene. The junction had 4 bases not matched to a gene; V was cut back by 6 bases and J by 0 bases. The CDR3 is 16 residues long. CDR3 protein: CASRGGLAGNQETQYF. The CDR3 bases are TGTGCCAGCAGGGGGGGACTAGCGGGGAACCAAGAGACCCAGTACTTC.

The rearrangement joins TRBV30 to TRBJ1-4; D remains ambiguous. This CDR3 region has 13 residues. The germline V gene has CDR1 GTSNPN and CDR2 SVGIG (reference sequence). V gave up 0 bases and J gave up 8 bases, with 10 bases separating them. CDR3 sequence reads: CAWSVGKGEKLFF. The CDR3 DNA reads as TGTGCCTGGAGTGTCGGGAAGGGCGAAAAACTGTTTTTT. The full variable domain, with the rest looked up from reference TRBV30 and TRBJ1-4, is SQTIHQWPATLVQPVGSPLSLECTVEGTSNPNLYWYRQAAGRGLQLLFYSVGIGQISSEVPQNLSASRPQDRQFILSSKKLLLSDSGFYLCAWSVGKGEKLFFGSGTQLSVL.

The chain uses TRBV2 and TRBJ2-4, with a weak D call TRBD1 (8 bases). This CDR3 has 12 residues. Germline values: CDR1 SNHLY, CDR2 FYNNEI. The V gene lost 5 bases and the J gene lost 8 bases, with 10 bases spanning the gap. In DNA form, the CDR3 reads TGTGCCAGCAGTACAGGGGGGGACATTCAGTACTTC. Its protein is CASSTGGDIQYF.

The rearrangement joins TRBV28 to TRBJ2-1, with TRBD1 matching over 7 bases. This CDR3 has 14 residues. CDR1 is MDHEN and CDR2 is SYDVKM in the germline V gene. The V gene end was trimmed by 3 bases and the J gene end by 4 bases; junction bases not matched to a gene: 3. CDR3 nucleotide sequence: TGTGCCAGCAGTTTGATGACAGGGTACAATGAGCAGTTCTTC. Translation: CASSLMTGYNEQFF.

This clone appeared a single time. The chain is built from TRBV27 and TRBJ1-1; D remains ambiguous. V was clipped by 6 bases and J by 1 base, with 12 bases between them. The CDR3 is made up of 14 amino acids. Germline CDR1 is MNHEY and CDR2 is SMNVEV (reference sequence). DNA of the CDR3: TGTGCCAGCAGCCCGGTACCGGGGAACACTGAAGCTTTCTTT. This gives the protein CASSPVPGNTEAFF.

V usage is TRBV5-1 and J usage is TRBJ2-7, with unresolved D. Trimming took off 2 bases at V and 2 bases at J, with 23 bases between the two ends. The CDR3 covers 18 residues. Germline V gene sequence: CDR1 SGHRS, CDR2 YFSETQ. The CDR3 DNA is TGCGCCAGCAGCTTACGATTTGACGCAAGACATCCTGCCTACGAGCAGTACTTC. Translated, it gives CASSLRFDARHPAYEQYF. Filled out from reference TRBV5-1 and TRBJ2-7, the complete variable domain reads KAGVTQTPRYLIKTRGQQVTLSCSPISGHRSVSWYQQTPGQGLQFLFEYFSETQRNKGNFPGRFSGRQFSNSRSEMNVSTLELGDSALYLCASSLRFDARHPAYEQYFGPGTRLTVT.

The rearrangement links TRBV6-1 to TRBJ1-5, with D possibly being TRBD1 (5 bases). The CDR3 totals 15 residues. Trimming removed 2 bases at V and 5 bases at J, with 13 bases between. CDR1 is MNHNS and CDR2 is SASEGT in the germline V gene. The CDR3 nucleotides read TGTGCCAGCAGTGAAATGACCGGGGGATATCAGCCCCAGCATTTT. Its protein is CASSEMTGGYQPQHF.

The chain recombines TRBV12-3 or TRBV12-4 with TRBJ2-2; TRBD1 matches at 7 bases. Trimming at V came to 11 bases and at J to 1 base, leaving 4 bases not matched to a gene. CDR3 size: 13 residues. Here the CDR3 DNA reads TGTGCCTGCCGACAGGGGAACACCGGGGAGCTGTTTTTT. It codes for CACRQGNTGELFF.

V gene TRBV7-9 combines with J gene TRBJ1-5; D not certain. The CDR3 extends over 13 amino acids. In germline, CDR1 is SEHNR, CDR2 FQNEAQ (reference sequence). V was clipped by 9 bases and J by 6 bases, with 15 bases between them. CDR3 in amino acids: CASSSGSGQPQHF. In nucleotides, the CDR3 is TGTGCCAGTTCGTCAGGATCAGGTCAGCCCCAGCATTTT.

The CDR3 DNA follows: TGTGCCAGCAGTGGACAGGGGGCCCACGAGCAGTACTTC. Translating it yields CASSGQGAHEQYF. The rearrangement links TRBV12-3 or TRBV12-4 to TRBJ2-7, with TRBD1 matching over 11 bases. Unmatched junction bases numbered 2, after V lost 5 bases and J lost 5 bases. The CDR3 consists of 13 residues.

The V gene is TRBV25-1, the J gene TRBJ1-1; tentatively, D is TRBD1 (5 bases). The CDR3 has 16 amino acids. Germline V gene lookup returns CDR1 MGHDK and CDR2 SYGVNS. The V end lost 5 bases, the J end lost 0 bases, and 16 bases lay between the germline ends. CDR3 sequence reads: CASSTAGRSVNTEAFF. The DNA of the CDR3 is TGTGCCAGCAGTACTGCAGGGAGGTCTGTGAACACTGAAGCTTTCTTT.

The rearrangement links TRBV5-6 to TRBJ1-1, with a possible D match to TRBD1 (6 bases). The CDR3 has 14 residues. Trimming removed 4 bases at V and 1 base at J, with 11 bases between. The germline gives CDR1 SGHDT, CDR2 YYEEEE. CDR3 nucleotide sequence: TGTGCCAGCAGCGAACAGGGACGGAACACTGAAGCTTTCTTT. Residues: CASSEQGRNTEAFF.

The V and J genes are TRBV15 and TRBJ1-1, with D tentatively TRBD1 (5 bases). Germline V gene data show CDR1 as LNHNV and CDR2 as YYDKDF (reference sequence). The CDR3 is made up of 13 amino acids. The V and J ends lost 1 base and 11 bases respectively, with 14 bases between them. Here the CDR3 reads CATSRAGEDRAFF. CDR3 nucleotide sequence: TGTGCCACCAGCAGAGCGGGGGAGGACCGGGCTTTCTTT.

This chain joins TRBV19 and TRBJ1-2; D is undetermined. Germline CDR1 reads LNHDA; CDR2 reads SQIVND (reference sequence). Deletions cut 3 bases from V and 8 bases from J, with 19 bases between. This CDR3 is built from 15 residues. This CDR3 reads CASSMLRTPSGGYTF. The CDR3 DNA is TGTGCCAGTAGTATGCTGAGGACCCCGTCGGGGGGCTACACCTTC.

The V and J genes are TRBV7-2 and TRBJ2-1; no firm D call. This CDR3 comprises 14 residues. V was cut by 3 bases and J by 8 bases, with 14 bases left in between. Germline V gene data show CDR1 as SGHTA and CDR2 as FQGNSA. The DNA of the CDR3 is TGTGCCAGCAGCTTCTCTTTGGAGTACGATGAGCAGTTCTTC. Its translation: CASSFSLEYDEQFF.

The J gene is TRBJ2-7, the V gene TRBV10-3, with D tentatively TRBD2 (5 bases). Germline CDR1 and CDR2: ENHRY and SYGVKD. Deletions cut 0 bases from V and 1 base from J, with 7 bases between. CDR3 length: 14 amino acids. In nucleotides, the CDR3 is TGTGCCATCAGTGAGTCCCCGGGATCCTACGAGCAGTACTTC. It yields the protein CAISESPGSYEQYF.

A single count supports this clone. The chain recombines TRBV5-1 with TRBJ2-7; 9 nucleotides line up with TRBD1. The CDR3 covers 13 residues. Germline V lookup: CDR1 SGHRS, CDR2 YFSETQ. J lost 0 bases, V lost 7 bases, and 2 bases had no gene match. The CDR3 sequence: CASGTGLSYEQYF. As DNA, the CDR3 is TGCGCCAGCGGGACAGGGCTCTCCTACGAGCAGTACTTC. Using reference TRBV5-1 and TRBJ2-7 for the parts outside the CDR3, the full variable domain is KAGVTQTPRYLIKTRGQQVTLSCSPISGHRSVSWYQQTPGQGLQFLFEYFSETQRNKGNFPGRFSGRQFSNSRSEMNVSTLELGDSALYLCASGTGLSYEQYFGPGTRLTVT.

The chain employs TRBV5-4 and TRBJ1-1; unclear D gene. V lost 3 bases to trimming and J lost 10 bases, with 13 bases between them. CDR1 and CDR2 (germline): SGHNT, YYREEE (reference sequence). This CDR3 has 12 amino acids. This chain's CDR3 is CASSSLSARAFF. CDR3 DNA: TGTGCCAGCAGCTCCCTAAGTGCGAGAGCTTTCTTT. Looking up the rest from reference TRBV5-4 and TRBJ1-1 gives the full variable domain: ETGVTQSPTHLIKTRGQQVTLRCSSQSGHNTVSWYQQALGQGPQFIFQYYREEENGRGNFPPRFSGLQFPNYSSELNVNALELDDSALYLCASSSLSARAFFGQGTRLTVV.

V usage is TRBV18 and J usage is TRBJ2-5; TRBD1 matches at 11 bases. Germline loops: CDR1 KGHSH, CDR2 LQKENI. This CDR3 has 13 amino acids. V lost 7 bases, J lost 4 bases, and 2 bases stayed unmatched. CDR3 amino acids: CASWTGGGETQYF. The CDR3 nucleotides read TGTGCCAGCTGGACAGGGGGCGGAGAGACCCAGTACTTC.

The chain is built from TRBV3-1 (or the pseudogene TRBV3-2) and TRBJ2-1, with TRBD2 as a possible D gene (6 bases). Deletions cut 1 base from V and 9 bases from J, with 16 bases between. CDR3 length equals 15 residues. Looked up from germline, CDR1 is LGHDT and CDR2 is YNNKEL (reference sequence). The chain's CDR3 is CASSQGAAGRSEQFF. For the CDR3, the DNA is TGTGCCAGCAGCCAAGGAGCGGCGGGGAGGAGTGAGCAGTTCTTC.

The genes are TRBV6-2 or TRBV6-3 and TRBJ2-1; D is unresolved. CDR1 and CDR2 from the germline V gene are MNHEY and SVGEGT. Trimming removed 1 base at V and 14 bases at J, with 12 bases between. The CDR3 consists of 12 residues. In nucleotides, the CDR3 is TGTGCCAGCAGTTACTTCCGCCTACCCGAGTTCTTC. This gives the protein CASSYFRLPEFF.

This sequence joins TRBV20-1 and TRBJ1-5, with D possibly matching TRBD1 (5 bases). The CDR3 covers 11 residues. Germline CDR1 is DFQATT and CDR2 is SNEGSKA (reference sequence). Between the trimmed V and J ends, which lost 5 bases and 7 bases, there was a span of 9 bases. CDR3 loop: CSAVKGQPQHF. In DNA form, the CDR3 reads TGCAGTGCTGTCAAGGGGCAGCCCCAGCATTTT.

The chain couples TRBV15 to TRBJ2-1, with 10 nucleotides matching TRBD2. Germline trimming cut 1 base from V and 4 bases from J; bases unmatched to any gene: 10. CDR3 length: 18 residues. The germline CDR1 and CDR2 sequences are LNHNV and YYDKDF (reference sequence). The CDR3 here is CATSRGPMSSGGYNEQFF. The CDR3 coding sequence is TGTGCCACCAGCAGAGGTCCCATGTCTAGCGGGGGTTACAATGAGCAGTTCTTC.

The chain recombines TRBV25-1 with TRBJ1-6, with D possibly being TRBD1 (6 bases). From germline, CDR1 is MGHDK and CDR2 SYGVNS. The CDR3 totals 16 residues. V gave up 8 bases and J gave up 11 bases, with 25 bases separating them. The CDR3 DNA follows: TGTGCCAGCTTCGGATGGACAGAGCGTACGATTCCACCCCTCCACTTT. This codes for CASFGWTERTIPPLHF.

The gene calls are TRBV27 and TRBJ2-7, with 9 bases identical to TRBD1. The CDR3 contains 12 residues. CDR1 MNHEY and CDR2 SMNVEV come from the germline V gene (reference sequence). Germline trimming cut 5 bases from V and 6 bases from J; bases unmatched to any gene: 2. CDR3 nucleotides: TGTGCCAGCAGTGCGGGACAGGGCGAGCAGTACTTC. It translates to CASSAGQGEQYF.

The rearrangement links TRBV3-1 (or the pseudogene TRBV3-2) to TRBJ1-3, with 10 bases matching TRBD1. The length of the CDR3 is 18 residues. Germline loops: CDR1 LGHDT, CDR2 YNNKEL (reference sequence). The ends lost 4 bases at V and 0 bases at J; junction bases unmatched: 9. This chain's CDR3 is CASSPAPGQGSSGNTIYF. The CDR3, as DNA: TGTGCCAGCAGCCCGGCTCCGGGACAGGGGAGCTCTGGAAACACCATATATTTT.